A selection of T cell receptor beta chains follows, all from one sample in a study of T cells after yellow fever vaccination. TCRdb called the 5' RACE reads again in MiXCR, with one record for every CDR3 protein. Altogether hundreds of thousands of distinct CDR3 sequences are present, about 4% being singletons, with the ten largest covering around 23%. The source was PBMCs, collected 5 days after the yellow fever booster vaccination. All receptors come from a man between 18 and 29 years old who received the YFV17D yellow fever vaccine. Both conserved end residues are part of each CDR3. The D gene is left open where the match is weak. Some rows have no size entry. The others give once, few or many, or a class for an expanded clone.

>TRBJ1-4|-|few|TRBV14
TGTGCCAGCAGCCAAGATCATCAGGGGAGGGAAAAACTGTTTTTT
CASSQDHQGREKLFF
>TRBJ2-5|-|few|TRBV7-3
TGTGCCAGCAGCTCCAGGGTATTCGAGACCCAGTACTTC
CASSSRVFETQYF
>TRBJ2-3|-|-|TRBV7-2
TGTGCCAGCAGCCCGCTGGGGGGGGCGAACACAGATACGCAGTATTTT
CASSPLGGANTDTQYF
>TRBJ2-5|-|few|TRBV3-1
TGTGCCAGCAGCCAAGAAGTCAGGGCCGGAGAGACCCAGTACTTC
CASSQEVRAGETQYF
>TRBJ2-5|-|many|TRBV3-1
TGTGCCAGCAGCCAAGTTGACAGCCAAGAGACCCAGTACTTC
CASSQVDSQETQYF
>TRBJ2-3|TRBD1|few|TRBV4-1
TGCGCCAGCAGCCATATAGACAGGGGGCGGTCAGATACGCAGTATTTT
CASSHIDRGRSDTQYF
>TRBJ2-5|-|-|TRBV5-1
TGCGCCAGCAGCCCTTATAGTGAAGAGACCCAGTACTTC
CASSPYSEETQYF
>TRBJ2-7|TRBD1|many|TRBV4-3
TGCGCCAGCAGCCAGGAGTATTACAGGGGCCCAGAATCGAGCTCCTACGAGCAGTACTTC
CASSQEYYRGPESSSYEQYF
>TRBJ2-2|-|-|TRBV11-3
TGTGCCAGCAGCTTAGATAGGGACACTTTCCTTCCGAACACCGGGGAGCTGTTTTTT
CASSLDRDTFLPNTGELFF
>TRBJ2-3|TRBD2|many|TRBV7-3
TGTGCCAGCAGCCCGACTAGCGGCACAGATACGCAGTATTTT
CASSPTSGTDTQYF
>TRBJ1-2|-|many|TRBV11-2
TGTGCCAGCAGCTTAGGGGGATTTTATGGCTACACCTTC
CASSLGGFYGYTF
>TRBJ2-7|TRBD1|-|TRBV29-1
TGCAGCGCCGGGACAGGGTGGCCCTACGAGCAGTACTTC
CSAGTGWPYEQYF
>TRBJ2-1|TRBD2|few|TRBV3-1
TGTGCCAGCAGCGACCTCCCGGGACTAATTACAACGGATGAGCAGTTCTTC
CASSDLPGLITTDEQFF
>TRBJ1-4|-|few|TRBV20-1
TGCAGTGCTAGAGATTGGGACAAAACCCCAGAAAAACTGTTTTTT
CSARDWDKTPEKLFF
>TRBJ2-4|-|few|TRBV12-3/TRBV12-4
TGTGCCAGCAGTTTTCGGGATCCTGGACAGTCCAAAAACATTCAGTACTTC
CASSFRDPGQSKNIQYF
>TRBJ1-1|-|-|TRBV5-4
TGTGCCAGCAGCTCGGAGGGGGGTCCTGAAGCTTTCTTT
CASSSEGGPEAFF
>TRBJ2-7|TRBD1|few|TRBV28
TGTGCCAGCAGCTCCTTAGGGGACAGGGGAGCGGCCTACGAGCAGTACTTC
CASSSLGDRGAAYEQYF
>TRBJ1-6|TRBD1|few|TRBV4-2
TGTGCCAGCAGCTCCAGACAGGGCGCTTATGATTCACCCCTCCACTTT
CASSSRQGAYDSPLHF
>TRBJ2-1|-|few|TRBV9
TGTGCCAGCAGCGTGGATGGTTTCGAGGCTATCTTC
CASSVDGFEAIF
>TRBJ1-2|-|few|TRBV15
TGTGCCACCAGCAGGGATTATACAGGGCCCTCCAACTATGGCTACACCTTC
CATSRDYTGPSNYGYTF
>TRBJ2-1|-|many|TRBV5-1
TGTGCCAGCAGTTTATCATCCTACAATGAGCAGTTCTTC
CASSLSSYNEQFF
>TRBJ1-1|-|few|TRBV12-3/TRBV12-4
TGTGCCAGCAGGCCGACAAGAAGTTTTGAAGCTTTCTTT
CASRPTRSFEAFF
>TRBJ2-1|-|many|TRBV5-6
TGTGCCAGCAGCCCCTTAGGTAGCTACAATGAGCAGTTCTTC
CASSPLGSYNEQFF
>TRBJ2-2|-|-|TRBV4-3
TGCGCCAGCAGCCCACTGAGCGACGGGGAGCTGTTTTTT
CASSPLSDGELFF
>TRBJ1-1|-|-|TRBV6-2/TRBV6-3
TGTGCCAGCAGTTACCATACGACTGAAGCTTTCTTT
CASSYHTTEAFF
>TRBJ2-1|-|few|TRBV20-1
TGCAGTGCTTACACCGGGTCCCCACACGGGCTCAATGAGCAGTTCTTC
CSAYTGSPHGLNEQFF
>TRBJ1-1|-|few|TRBV29-1
TGCAGCGTGGGGGCCCAAGCCCACACTGAAGCTTTCTTT
CSVGAQAHTEAFF
>TRBJ1-5|-|-|TRBV28
TGTGCCAGCACACCGTTCTATAGCAATCAGCCCCAGCATTTT
CASTPFYSNQPQHF
>TRBJ1-1|-|many|TRBV7-3
TGTGCCAGCAGCTTGTTCGGGGCCACTGAAGCTTTCTTT
CASSLFGATEAFF
>TRBJ2-5|TRBD2|-|TRBV20-1
TGCAGTGCTTTCAGCGGGGGGCCATACCAAGAGACCCAGTACTTC
CSAFSGGPYQETQYF
>TRBJ2-5|-|few|TRBV5-4
TGTGCCAGCAGCTATGACCAGGGGACACAGACCCAGTACTTC
CASSYDQGTQTQYF
>TRBJ2-3|-|many|TRBV10-3
TGTGCCATCAGTGAGGGACAGCTCTACACAGATACGCAGTATTTT
CAISEGQLYTDTQYF
>TRBJ2-3|TRBD2|-|TRBV11-3
TGTGCCAGCAGCTTAGGCCAGCGGGGGGCAGATACGCAGTATTTT
CASSLGQRGADTQYF
>TRBJ2-5|-|many|TRBV5-1
TGCGCCAGCAGCTTCGGAGCGTACCAAGAGACCCAGTACTTC
CASSFGAYQETQYF
>TRBJ2-7|TRBD1|-|TRBV7-9
TGTGCCAGCAGCTCCCCCCGGGACAGGGGGATCTACGAGCAGTACTTC
CASSSPRDRGIYEQYF
>TRBJ1-3|-|many|TRBV9
TGTGCCAGCAGCGTAGAGGGGGCTGGAAACACCATATATTTT
CASSVEGAGNTIYF
>TRBJ1-3|-|many|TRBV7-8
TGTGCCAGCAGTTCGCGGACGGTTCGCGGAAACACCATATATTTT
CASSSRTVRGNTIYF
>TRBJ2-1|-|few|TRBV24-1
TGTGCCACCAGTGACGTAACAGGGAATGGAGAGTTCTTC
CATSDVTGNGEFF
>TRBJ2-5|TRBD2|many|TRBV7-8
TGTGCCAGCAGCTCAGCGGGGGGCCAGGGGGTGTTAGAGACCCAGTACTTC
CASSSAGGQGVLETQYF
>TRBJ1-1|-|few|TRBV20-1
TGCAGTGCTAGAGATCCCCTTGGGCAATTGAACACTGAAGCTTTCTTT
CSARDPLGQLNTEAFF
>TRBJ2-3|TRBD2|-|TRBV7-8
TGTGCCAGCAGCGCTAGCGGGGGACCTATCACAGATACGCAGTATTTT
CASSASGGPITDTQYF
>TRBJ1-2|-|few|TRBV5-5
TGTGCCAGCAGCCAGCCCGAGACGGATGGCTACACCTTC
CASSQPETDGYTF
>TRBJ1-1|-|few|TRBV27
TGTGCCAGCAGTATTAGACGAGGGTTGAACACTGAAGCTTTCTTT
CASSIRRGLNTEAFF
>TRBJ1-4|-|few|TRBV7-2
TGTGCCAGCAGCTTAGCGCAGGGACGTGAAAAACTGTTTTTT
CASSLAQGREKLFF
>TRBJ2-1|-|many|TRBV5-1
TGCGCCAGCAGATATCAAGGTGGAGGGCACAATGAGCAGTTCTTC
CASRYQGGGHNEQFF
>TRBJ2-1|-|many|TRBV11-3
TGTGCCAGCAGCTTAGAGGGGGCTTACAATGAGCAGTTCTTC
CASSLEGAYNEQFF
>TRBJ2-2|TRBD2|-|TRBV7-3
TGTGCCAGCAGCTCCTGGGGGGGGAACACCGGGGAGCTGTTTTTT
CASSSWGGNTGELFF
>TRBJ1-1|-|few|TRBV6-5
TGTGCCAGCAGTCAAATGAACACTGAAGCTTTCTTT
CASSQMNTEAFF
>TRBJ2-2|TRBD2|many|TRBV6-2/TRBV6-3
TGTGCCAGCTTCTGGGGGGGGTCCGGGGAGCTGTTTTTT
CASFWGGSGELFF
>TRBJ2-3|-|few|TRBV4-1
TGCGCCAGCAGCCAAGAGGGCGGGGCGATAGATACGCAGTATTTT
CASSQEGGAIDTQYF
>TRBJ2-3|TRBD1|many|TRBV24-1
TGTGCCACCCAACTTGGGACAGGGCCAGATACGCAGTATTTT
CATQLGTGPDTQYF
>TRBJ1-6|-|many|TRBV20-1
TGCAGTGCTAGAGTTGGGCGGGTTAATAATTCACCCCTCCACTTT
CSARVGRVNNSPLHF
>TRBJ1-2|-|-|TRBV25-1
TGTGCCAGCAGTGAATTGTCGACCTATGGCTACACCTTC
CASSELSTYGYTF
>TRBJ2-2|TRBD1|few|TRBV28
TGTGCCAGCAGTACCCTAGGGACAGGGGTAAACACCGGGGAGCTGTTTTTT
CASSTLGTGVNTGELFF
>TRBJ2-7|-|few|TRBV29-1
TGCAGCGTTGCCTTGCAGGGGATGGGGTACGAGCAGTACTTC
CSVALQGMGYEQYF